The 26 T cell receptor beta chains given below trace back to one sample, sequenced in a study of CD8 T cells in ankylosing spondylitis. A single record per CDR3 protein comes from TCRdb applying MiXCR to the 5' RACE reads. The sample has around 140,000 distinct CDR3 sequences; more than 9.5% are singletons. The sample was blood, either unsorted or a sorted T cell fraction (not recorded which). All receptors come from a female donor with ankylosing spondylitis or in good health (not recorded which).

This clonotype occurred many times. This rearrangement joins TRBV11-2 to TRBJ2-7; possible D gene TRBD2, 6 bases. The CDR3 has 15 residues. Trimming shortened V by 7 bases and J by 3 bases, and 19 bases separated the two germline ends. The germline V gene encodes CDR1 SGHAT and CDR2 FQNNGV. CDR3 sequence: CASTPGSGAFYEQYF. CDR3 nucleotide sequence: TGTGCCAGCACCCCCGGGAGTGGGGCTTTCTACGAGCAGTACTTC.

This clonotype was counted many times. This sequence joins TRBV3-1 and TRBJ2-1, with TRBD2 matching 11 bases. V trimming: 4 bases; J trimming: 7 bases; junction bases outside the gene matches: 9. The CDR3 runs to 16 residues. Per germline, CDR1 LGHDT and CDR2 YNNKEL (reference sequence). The DNA for the CDR3 is TGTGCCAGCAGCCCTCTGACTAGCGGGAACGCGAATGAGCAGTTCTTC. Encoded protein: CASSPLTSGNANEQFF.

This clonotype was seen a few times. The chain uses TRBV12-3 or TRBV12-4 and TRBJ2-7; perhaps TRBD2 as D (5 bases). Trimming removed 6 bases at V and 2 bases at J, with 8 bases between. CDR3 length equals 12 residues. CDR3 nucleotides: TGTGCCAGCAGCACCGGGACCTACGAGCAGTACTTC. Translation: CASSTGTYEQYF.

The gene calls are TRBV12-3 or TRBV12-4 and TRBJ1-2; maybe TRBD1 (5 bases). Trimming cost V 5 bases and J 4 bases, with 14 bases left between them. The CDR3 length is 14 residues. The CDR3 sequence: CASSATVGPYGYTF. The CDR3 region has the DNA TGTGCCAGCAGTGCGACAGTCGGTCCCTATGGCTACACCTTC.

V and J are TRBV5-1 and TRBJ2-2; D possibly corresponds to TRBD1 (6 bases). The V end lost 6 bases, the J end lost 4 bases, and 10 bases lay between the germline ends. CDR1 and CDR2 from the germline V gene are SGHRS and YFSETQ. The CDR3 length is 13 residues. The CDR3 nucleotides are TGCGCCAGCAACCTCAGGGGCACCGGGGAGCTGTTTTTT. Protein: CASNLRGTGELFF.

The V and J genes are TRBV7-7 and TRBJ2-7, with TRBD1 as a possible D gene (5 bases). Trimming removed 1 base at V and 3 bases at J, with 10 bases between. The V gene's germline CDR1 is SSHAT and CDR2 FNYEAQ (reference sequence). The CDR3 contains 14 residues. The CDR3 region has the DNA TGTGCCAGCAGCTTAGGGGGCCAGGGCTACGAGCAGTACTTC. Translating it yields CASSLGGQGYEQYF.

The sample holds many counts of this clonotype. The chain uses TRBV20-1 and TRBJ2-5; no definite D call. CDR1 is DFQATT and CDR2 is SNEGSKA in the germline V gene (reference sequence). Trimming removed 0 bases at V and 5 bases at J, with 13 bases between. The CDR3 has 14 amino acids. Here the CDR3 reads CSARDLGRRETQYF. CDR3 nucleotide sequence: TGCAGTGCTAGAGATCTTGGAAGGCGGGAGACCCAGTACTTC.

The rearrangement links TRBV4-1 to TRBJ2-5; D unclear. CDR1 and CDR2 (germline): MGHRA, YSYEKL. The CDR3 length is 15 residues. V shed 0 bases and J shed 1 base, with 9 bases lying between them. CDR3 bases: TGCGCCAGCAGCCAAGAGCCCCAGTTCCAAGAGACCCAGTACTTC. Its translation is CASSQEPQFQETQYF.

This clonotype was recorded at least ten times. The genes are TRBV6-1 and TRBJ1-1; the match to TRBD1 covers 9 bases. J lost 10 bases, V lost 6 bases, and 12 bases had no gene match. The CDR3 totals 14 residues. Germline V lookup: CDR1 MNHNS, CDR2 SASEGT. CDR3 sequence reads: CASSATGGLSVAFF. The CDR3, as DNA: TGTGCCAGCAGCGCGACAGGGGGACTTAGTGTAGCTTTCTTT.

This clonotype showed up many times. V gene TRBV14 combines with J gene TRBJ2-1; unclear D gene. CDR1 is SGHDN, CDR2 FVKESK, per germline. Trimming took off 0 bases at V and 5 bases at J, with 8 bases between the two ends. The length of the CDR3 is 14 residues. The CDR3 is CASSQESGDNEQFF. DNA of the CDR3: TGTGCCAGCAGCCAAGAATCTGGGGACAATGAGCAGTTCTTC. The whole variable domain, filled in from reference TRBV14 and TRBJ2-1, reads EAGVTQFPSHSVIEKGQTVTLRCDPISGHDNLYWYRRVMGKEIKFLLHFVKESKQDESGMPNNRFLAERTGGTYSTLKVQPAELEDSGVYFCASSQESGDNEQFFGPGTRLTVL.

V is TRBV5-1 and J is TRBJ2-7; TRBD1 is a possible D gene (5 bases). The CDR3 contains 15 residues. V was trimmed by 3 bases and J by 0 bases, leaving 13 bases between them. Germline CDR1 reads SGHRS; CDR2 reads YFSETQ. In nucleotides, the CDR3 is TGCGCCAGCAGCTCGACAGCGATGAGCTCCTACGAGCAGTACTTC. This codes for CASSSTAMSSYEQYF.

This clonotype was recorded many times. The chain recombines TRBV5-1 with TRBJ2-1, with 7 bases fitting TRBD2. The CDR3 runs to 15 residues. Germline trimming cut 0 bases from V and 8 bases from J; bases unmatched to any gene: 8. Germline loops: CDR1 SGHRS, CDR2 YFSETQ. The CDR3 spells CASSLAGLVFDEQFF. In DNA form, the CDR3 reads TGCGCCAGCAGCTTGGCAGGACTAGTATTTGATGAGCAGTTCTTC.

As concerns this clonotype: Given a much more abundant clone one base away, this may be a read error. The V gene is TRBV5-1, the J gene TRBJ2-2, with D possibly TRBD2 on 6 matching bases. This CDR3 is 16 amino acids long. Germline CDR1 reads SGHRS; CDR2 reads YFSETQ. The CDR3 DNA reads as TGCACCAGCAGCTTGGCTGGCGGGAAGAACACCGGGGAGCTGTTTTTT. Protein sequence: CTSSLAGGKNTGELFF. The variable domain in full, completed from reference TRBV5-1 and TRBJ2-2, reads KAGVTQTPRYLIKTRGQQVTLSCSPISGHRSVSWYQQTPGQGLQFLFEYFSETQRNKGNFPGRFSGRQFSNSRSEMNVSTLELGDSALYLCTSSLAGGKNTGELFFGEGSRLTVL.

With respect to this clonotype: Being one base from a much bigger clone, this may be a read error. J is TRBJ1-1 and V is TRBV18; D is perhaps TRBD1 (6 bases). The V end was cut by 2 bases, the J end by 5 bases, with 15 bases between. CDR3 size: 15 residues. Germline V gene lookup returns CDR1 KGHSH and CDR2 LQKENI. The CDR3 loop is CASSPIRQVSTEAFF. Written as DNA, the CDR3 is TGTGCCAGCTCACCAATCAGACAGGTCTCGACTGAAGCTTTCTTT.

This clonotype was picked up many times. The J gene is TRBJ1-1, the V gene TRBV29-1; no firm D call. The CDR3 totals 13 residues. Looked up from germline, CDR1 is SQVTM and CDR2 is ANQGSEA. Trimming removed 3 bases from V and 0 bases from J, with 8 bases in between. The DNA for the CDR3 is TGCAGCGTTGAGACGGGTCTGAACACTGAAGCTTTCTTT. Amino acids: CSVETGLNTEAFF.

This clonotype is a singleton in its sample. The chain combines TRBV20-1 with TRBJ2-1; unclear D gene. V lost 2 bases and J 6 bases, leaving 14 bases between the germline ends. Germline CDR1 is DFQATT and CDR2 is SNEGSKA (reference sequence). The CDR3 loop spans 14 amino acids. Here the CDR3 reads CSARRDSARNEQFF. For the CDR3, the DNA is TGCAGTGCTAGAAGAGACTCCGCACGCAATGAGCAGTTCTTC.

The sample holds many counts of this clonotype. This chain joins TRBV5-1 and TRBJ2-1, with a possible D match to TRBD1 (5 bases). Trimming left V 0 bases short and J 3 bases short, with 13 bases between. The CDR3 is 16 residues long. From germline, CDR1 is SGHRS and CDR2 YFSETQ. The CDR3 loop reads CASSLGGPPSYNEQFF. CDR3 nucleotides: TGCGCCAGCAGCTTGGGGGGCCCTCCCAGCTACAATGAGCAGTTCTTC.

This clonotype occurred a few times. CDR3 bases: TGTGCTAGTGGTTTTGATGGAGGGTTGGTTGAGACCCAGTACTTC. Protein: CASGFDGGLVETQYF. V is TRBV12-5 and J is TRBJ2-5; tentatively, D is TRBD2 (6 bases). The germline CDR1 and CDR2 sequences are LGHNT and FRNRAP. The CDR3 loop spans 15 amino acids. Trimming took 3 bases from V and 5 from J, leaving 16 bases between them.

The sample holds many counts of this clonotype. CDR3 sequence: CASSPSVGQGYGYTF. CDR3 DNA: TGTGCCAGCAGCCCTAGTGTCGGACAGGGCTATGGCTACACCTTC. The chain recombines TRBV7-8 with TRBJ1-2; TRBD1 matches at 8 bases. V was clipped by 5 bases and J by 4 bases; unmatched bases: 9. The V gene's germline CDR1 is SGHVS and CDR2 FQNEAQ. The CDR3 has 15 amino acids.

There are many counts of this clonotype. J is TRBJ2-5 and V is TRBV5-1, with no clear D. Germline V gives CDR1 SGHRS, CDR2 YFSETQ. Trimming pared 1 base from V and 2 bases from J, leaving 6 bases between. This CDR3 is built from 13 residues. The CDR3 loop reads CASSLRAQETQYF. DNA for the CDR3: TGCGCCAGCAGCTTGCGGGCGCAAGAGACCCAGTACTTC.

In this sample, this clonotype turned up a few times. The chain combines TRBV7-3 with TRBJ2-3; D perhaps matches TRBD2 (6 bases). V was pared by 1 base and J by 1 base, with 15 bases between. Germline CDR1 is SGHTA and CDR2 is FQGTGA. This CDR3 is 17 amino acids long. The CDR3 sequence: CASSLRLGGEGTDTQYF. The CDR3 DNA reads as TGTGCCAGCAGCTTAAGGTTGGGGGGAGAGGGCACAGATACGCAGTATTTT.

This clonotype was counted many times. V usage is TRBV7-3 and J usage is TRBJ1-1; no clear D. CDR1 and CDR2 from the germline V gene are SGHTA and FQGTGA. Between the trimmed V and J ends, which lost 5 bases and 4 bases, there was a span of 11 bases. CDR3 size: 13 residues. This chain's CDR3 is CASSPMNLTEAFF. The CDR3 bases are TGTGCCAGCAGCCCTATGAACCTCACTGAAGCTTTCTTT. Drawing the rest from reference TRBV7-3 and TRBJ1-1, the complete variable domain is GAGVSQTPSNKVTEKGKYVELRCDPISGHTALYWYRQSLGQGPEFLIYFQGTGAADDSGLPNDRFFAVRPEGSVSTLKIQRTERGDSAVYLCASSPMNLTEAFFGQGTRLTVV.

This clonotype showed up many times. The rearrangement links TRBV2 to TRBJ2-3; 12 bases align to TRBD2. CDR3 length: 16 amino acids. Germline V gene lookup returns CDR1 SNHLY and CDR2 FYNNEI. The V segment lost 6 bases and the J segment 3 bases; nucleotides outside the gene matches: 7. The CDR3 DNA sequence: TGTGCCAGCAGACGACTAGCGGGAGATTTGACAGATACGCAGTATTTT. This encodes CASRRLAGDLTDTQYF.

This clonotype was picked up many times. V and J are TRBV20-1 and TRBJ1-5; 7 bases match TRBD1. There are 14 residues in the CDR3. Losses at the gene ends were 5 bases for V and 0 bases for J; bases not matched to a gene: 4. Germline V gives CDR1 DFQATT, CDR2 SNEGSKA (reference sequence). This CDR3 reads CSAYRDSSNQPQHF. The DNA of the CDR3 is TGCAGTGCTTACCGGGACAGTAGCAATCAGCCCCAGCATTTT.

The J gene is TRBJ2-3, the V gene TRBV5-1; 8 bases match TRBD2. This CDR3 has 17 amino acids. Trimming cost V 3 bases and J 2 bases; bases outside gene matches: 11. Germline lookup yields CDR1 SGHRS and CDR2 YFSETQ. CDR3 loop: CASSSSGGAGATDTQYF. In DNA form, the CDR3 reads TGCGCCAGCAGCTCCTCGGGGGGAGCGGGGGCCACAGATACGCAGTATTTT.

The J gene is TRBJ2-1, the V gene TRBV28; tentatively, D is TRBD1 (5 bases). CDR1 and CDR2 from the germline V gene are MDHEN and SYDVKM. The CDR3 consists of 14 residues. Trimming removed 3 bases at V and 7 bases at J, with 13 bases between. CDR3 nucleotide sequence: TGTGCCAGCAGTTTGATCCAGGGTAGAAATGAGCAGTTCTTC. This encodes CASSLIQGRNEQFF.